What follows are 28 T cell receptor beta chains derived from one specimen sequenced in a study of shared clonotypes between healthy human individuals. Profiling relied on immunoSEQ multiplex PCR, and the TCRdb table lists in-frame clones only, not all of them. This table has roughly 380,000 clones, 95% to 97% appearing once. Sequencing input: memory CD8+ T cells sorted from blood. This sample's subset: CD45RO+ cells pooled with CCR7-negative TemRA cells. All receptors derive from a man younger than 40 in good health.

Concerning this clone itself: Other DNA sequences within the sample encode an identical CDR3. CDR3 sequence: CASSLGAYEQYF. Here the CDR3 DNA reads TGTGCCAGCAGTTTAGGAGCCTACGAGCAGTACTTC. The gene calls are TRBV28 and TRBJ2-7, with unresolved D. The V gene's germline CDR1 is MDHEN and CDR2 SYDVKM. The CDR3 contains 12 residues. Trimming removed 2 bases from V and 2 bases from J, with 4 bases in between.

This sequence joins TRBV29-1 and TRBJ2-5, with D possibly called TRBD1 or TRBD2 (5 bases each). Trimming cost V 3 bases and J 4 bases, with 12 bases left between them. CDR1 SQVTM and CDR2 ANQGSEA come from the germline V gene. The CDR3 loop spans 13 amino acids. CDR3 residues: CSVDIEGTETQYF. As DNA, the CDR3 is TGCAGCGTTGACATTGAAGGGACAGAGACCCAGTACTTC.

The chain combines TRBV5-1 with TRBJ2-7; TRBD2 matches 10 bases. This CDR3 is 18 amino acids long. Germline V CDR1 and CDR2: SGHRS, YFSETQ. V shed 4 bases, J shed 5 bases, and the junction held 18 bases outside the gene matches. The CDR3 spells CASSPGQRLAGETNEQYF. The CDR3 DNA sequence: TGCGCCAGCAGCCCCGGTCAACGTCTAGCGGGAGAAACCAACGAGCAGTACTTC.

Concerning this clone: Other DNA sequences in the sample encode the same CDR3. The chain carries TRBV7-9 and TRBJ2-5; TRBD1 is a possible D gene (6 bases). Germline CDR1 and CDR2: SEHNR and FQNEAQ (reference sequence). The CDR3 contains 13 residues. V gave up 1 base and J gave up 3 bases, with 6 bases separating them. The CDR3 DNA is TGTGCCAGCAGCTTAGACAGGGAAGAGACCCAGTACTTC. This codes for CASSLDREETQYF. The whole variable domain, remainder taken from reference TRBV7-9 and TRBJ2-5, is DTGVSQNPRHKITKRGQNVTFRCDPISEHNRLYWYRQTLGQGPEFLTYFQNEAQLEKSRLLSDRFSAERPKGSFSTLEIQRTEQGDSAMYLCASSLDREETQYFGPGTRLLVL.

This rearrangement joins TRBV15 to TRBJ1-3; 8 nucleotides line up with TRBD1. The length of the CDR3 is 16 residues. The V and J ends lost 2 bases and 2 bases, in that order; junction bases with no gene match: 5. CDR1 is LNHNV and CDR2 is YYDKDF in the germline V gene (reference sequence). The CDR3 DNA sequence: TGTGCCACCAGCAGAACGGACAGGGAAACTGGAAACACCATATATTTT. This encodes CATSRTDRETGNTIYF.

The chain is built from TRBV28 and TRBJ1-2; 11 bases agree with TRBD1. The V gene's germline CDR1 is MDHEN and CDR2 SYDVKM. V lost 6 bases to trimming and J lost 1 base; unmatched junction nucleotides: 7. This CDR3 has 16 residues. The CDR3 DNA is TGTGCCAGCAGACGCGGGACAGGGGGTCTTAACTATGGCTACACCTTC. It codes for CASRRGTGGLNYGYTF.

The rearrangement joins TRBV6-1 to TRBJ2-2; D may match TRBD1 or TRBD2 (6 bases each). Trimming removed 10 bases at V and 3 bases at J, with 15 bases between. Per germline, CDR1 MNHNS and CDR2 SASEGT. CDR3 size: 14 residues. The CDR3 loop is CAIRHREDTGELFF. In DNA, the CDR3 is TGTGCCATCCGACACAGGGAGGACACCGGGGAGCTGTTTTTT.

J is TRBJ2-7 and V is TRBV19, with D tentatively TRBD2 (6 bases). V was shortened by 3 bases and J by 0 bases, with 12 bases between the two germline ends. Germline V gene data show CDR1 as LNHDA and CDR2 as SQIVND (reference sequence). This CDR3 is built from 15 residues. Here the CDR3 DNA reads TGTGCCAGTAGTATTAGTAGCGGAGCCTCCTACGAGCAGTACTTC. Its protein product is CASSISSGASYEQYF.

This chain uses TRBV28 with TRBJ2-1; 11 nucleotides match TRBD2. The CDR3 runs 15 residues. The germline V gene encodes CDR1 MDHEN and CDR2 SYDVKM. After removal of 4 bases from V and 7 bases from J, the junction contained 6 bases not matched to a gene. The chain's CDR3 is CASSYSGRAGNEQFF. As DNA, the CDR3 is TGTGCCAGCAGTTATAGCGGGAGGGCCGGGAATGAGCAGTTCTTC.

The genes are TRBV9 and TRBJ2-5; TRBD1 agrees at 10 bases. CDR1 is SGDLS, CDR2 YYNGEE, per germline. J was trimmed by 0 bases and V by 3 bases; bases with no gene match: 2. CDR3 size: 15 residues. CDR3 DNA: TGTGCCAGCAGCGCGGGACAGGGGTACCAAGAGACCCAGTACTTC. This encodes CASSAGQGYQETQYF.

The chain couples TRBV4-2 to TRBJ1-1; tentatively, D is TRBD1 (5 bases). Per the germline V gene, CDR1 is LGHNA and CDR2 is YNFKEQ. V lost 2 bases and J lost 1, with 8 bases in between. CDR3 length: 14 residues. The CDR3 here is CASSQITGNTEAFF. CDR3 DNA: TGTGCCAGCAGCCAAATTACAGGGAACACTGAAGCTTTCTTT.

The V call is TRBV30, the J call TRBJ1-3; D remains ambiguous. Germline V lookup: CDR1 GTSNPN, CDR2 SVGIG (reference sequence). Trimming removed 3 bases at V and 0 bases at J, with 9 bases between. The CDR3 consists of 14 residues. CDR3: CAWSPVSSGNTIYF. The CDR3 nucleotides read TGTGCCTGGAGCCCGGTGAGCTCTGGAAACACCATATATTTT.

The chain has TRBV11-2 and TRBJ2-4, with 8 bases matching TRBD2. Germline V gene sequence: CDR1 SGHAT, CDR2 FQNNGV. The CDR3 has 17 amino acids. The V segment lost 1 base and the J segment 0 bases; nucleotides outside the gene matches: 5. This CDR3 is CASSLGTSPLAKNIQYF. The DNA of the CDR3 is TGTGCCAGCAGCTTAGGGACTAGCCCATTAGCCAAAAACATTCAGTACTTC.

The V call is TRBV5-1, the J call TRBJ1-1; weak D call: TRBD1 (5 bases). Germline V gene sequence: CDR1 SGHRS, CDR2 YFSETQ. V lost 2 bases, J lost 11 bases, and 13 bases lay in between. This CDR3 comprises 12 residues. Here the CDR3 reads CASSFSRGEAFF. CDR3 bases: TGCGCCAGCAGCTTTTCTCGGGGGGAGGCTTTCTTT.

The chain has TRBV7-9 and TRBJ2-7; 11 positions match TRBD2. The V gene end was trimmed by 6 bases and the J gene end by 1 base; junction bases not matched to a gene: 5. The CDR3 loop spans 15 amino acids. Germline V lookup: CDR1 SEHNR, CDR2 FQNEAQ (reference sequence). The CDR3 coding sequence is TGTGCCAGCAGTACGGGGACTAGCGGTTCCTACGAGCAGTACTTC. The encoded protein is CASSTGTSGSYEQYF.

This clone has just one count. The chain employs TRBV4-2 and TRBJ2-1; TRBD2 agrees at 15 bases. Germline V gene sequence: CDR1 LGHNA, CDR2 YNFKEQ. Losses at the gene ends were 0 bases for V and 7 bases for J; bases not matched to a gene: 10. The CDR3 runs to 19 residues. CDR3 loop: CASSQDVTFGTSGRNEQFF. In DNA form, the CDR3 reads TGTGCCAGCAGCCAAGACGTTACTTTTGGGACTAGCGGGAGGAATGAGCAGTTCTTC.

The chain is built from TRBV28 and TRBJ1-2; D gene uncertain. CDR1 is MDHEN, CDR2 SYDVKM, per germline. Trimming stripped 2 bases from V and 4 bases from J, with 8 bases between. CDR3 length equals 13 residues. CDR3 in DNA: TGTGCCAGCAGTTTAAAGGCTGCCTATGGCTACACCTTC. The encoded protein is CASSLKAAYGYTF.

The chain combines TRBV19 with TRBJ2-1; possibly TRBD2 for D (5 bases). CDR3 length: 14 amino acids. V was trimmed by 5 bases and J by 3 bases, leaving 11 bases between them. Germline values: CDR1 LNHDA, CDR2 SQIVND (reference sequence). The CDR3 region is CASSPSGDYNEQFF. The CDR3 DNA is TGTGCCAGTAGTCCCAGCGGAGACTACAATGAGCAGTTCTTC.

The chain carries TRBV2 and TRBJ2-1, with a possible D match to TRBD2 (5 bases). V lost 6 bases and J 10 bases, leaving 13 bases between the germline ends. The germline CDR1 and CDR2 sequences are SNHLY and FYNNEI. CDR3 length: 12 residues. CDR3 nucleotide sequence: TGTGCCAGCAGGCGCGAGGGAAGGGAGCAGTTCTTC. Amino acids: CASRREGREQFF.

This chain joins TRBV28 and TRBJ2-1; 7 bases are shared with TRBD2. J lost 5 bases, V lost 3 bases, and 10 bases had no gene match. This CDR3 comprises 16 residues. Germline CDR1 reads MDHEN; CDR2 reads SYDVKM. CDR3 sequence reads: CASSLGEERGHNEQFF. The CDR3 bases are TGTGCCAGCAGTTTGGGGGAGGAGCGGGGACACAATGAGCAGTTCTTC.

The V call is TRBV19, the J call TRBJ1-3; D gene ambiguous. The CDR3 is 15 residues long. Trimming left V 9 bases short and J 0 bases short, with 15 bases between. Germline V gene sequence: CDR1 LNHDA, CDR2 SQIVND (reference sequence). In nucleotides, the CDR3 is TGTGCCAGCACCCGGGCCGGAGGCTCTGGAAACACCATATATTTT. This translates into CASTRAGGSGNTIYF.

As concerns this clone: One junction end does not reproduce the germline sequence, and a read error may be involved. The chain combines TRBV6-1 with TRBJ2-3; TRBD2 might be the D (5 bases). CDR3 size: 13 residues. Germline V lookup: CDR1 MNHNS, CDR2 SASEGT. The CDR3 here is CVSSIIRRDTQYF. The CDR3 nucleotides read TGTGTCAGCAGTATAATCAGGAGGGATACGCAGTATTTT.

This clone was observed once. The chain joins TRBV11-2 to TRBJ2-4; 9 bases align to TRBD1. Germline-derived CDR1 and CDR2 are SGHAT and FQNNGV. The CDR3 totals 17 residues. V gave up 4 bases and J gave up 0 bases; unmatched junction bases: 7. CDR3 sequence: CASSSPGQGLAKNIQYF. CDR3 DNA: TGTGCCAGCAGCTCACCGGGACAGGGACTAGCCAAAAACATTCAGTACTTC.

V is TRBV10-3 and J is TRBJ2-1; 13 bases line up with TRBD2. The V gene's germline CDR1 is ENHRY and CDR2 SYGVKD. The V gene end was trimmed by 5 bases and the J gene end by 1 base; junction bases not matched to a gene: 2. The CDR3 extends over 16 amino acids. CDR3 sequence (DNA): TGTGCCATCAGTCGGACTAGCGGGAGATCCTACAATGAGCAGTTCTTC. Protein product: CAISRTSGRSYNEQFF.

V is TRBV7-9 and J is TRBJ1-2, with D hard to call. CDR1 is SEHNR and CDR2 is FQNEAQ in the germline V gene (reference sequence). The CDR3 spans 14 residues. Trimming took off 5 bases at V and 4 bases at J, with 14 bases between the two ends. For the CDR3, the DNA is TGTGCCAGCAGCCCCCAACCCAGCTCCTATGGCTACACCTTC. It codes for CASSPQPSSYGYTF.

The V and J genes are TRBV6-5 and TRBJ2-3; 8 bases agree with TRBD2. The V segment lost 4 bases and the J segment 2 bases; nucleotides outside the gene matches: 8. CDR1 MNHEY and CDR2 SVGAGI come from the germline V gene. The CDR3 is 16 amino acids. In DNA form, the CDR3 reads TGTGCCAGCAGTTTCCATAGCGGGAAAGACACAGATACGCAGTATTTT. As protein: CASSFHSGKDTDTQYF.

The rearrangement uses TRBV25-1 and TRBJ2-7; TRBD1 aligns across 8 bases. The V and J ends lost 1 base and 2 bases, in that order; junction bases with no gene match: 4. This CDR3 contains 15 residues. Germline values: CDR1 MGHDK, CDR2 SYGVNS. The CDR3 reads CASSEWGTGAYEQYF. The CDR3 bases are TGTGCCAGCAGTGAATGGGGGACAGGAGCCTACGAGCAGTACTTC.

V and J are TRBV27 and TRBJ1-1, with 8 positions matching TRBD1. The CDR3 has 14 residues. From germline, CDR1 is MNHEY and CDR2 SMNVEV (reference sequence). V lost 6 bases to trimming and J lost 5 bases; unmatched junction nucleotides: 8. The CDR3 bases are TGTGCCAGCAGCCTCGACAGGGGAAAAACTGAAGCTTTCTTT. Amino acids: CASSLDRGKTEAFF.